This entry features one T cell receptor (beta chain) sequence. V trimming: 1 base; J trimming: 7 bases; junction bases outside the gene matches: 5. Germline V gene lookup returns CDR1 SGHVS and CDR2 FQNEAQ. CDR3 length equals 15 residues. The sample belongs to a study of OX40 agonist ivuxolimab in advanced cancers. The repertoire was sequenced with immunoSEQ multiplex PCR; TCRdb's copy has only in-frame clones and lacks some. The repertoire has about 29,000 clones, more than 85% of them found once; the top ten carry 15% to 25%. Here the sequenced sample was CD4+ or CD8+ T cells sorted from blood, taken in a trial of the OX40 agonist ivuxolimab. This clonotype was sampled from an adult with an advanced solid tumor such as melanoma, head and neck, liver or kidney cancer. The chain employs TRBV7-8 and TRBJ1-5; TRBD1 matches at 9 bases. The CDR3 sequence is CASSLGTGVSQPQHF. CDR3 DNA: TGTGCCAGCAGCTTAGGGACAGGGGTTTCGCAGCCCCAGCATTTT.